These 14 T cell receptor beta chains were all obtained from the same sample, sequenced in a study of CD8+CD57+ T cells in acquired aplastic anemia. Those patients picked for sequencing had displayed CD8+CD57+ cell expansion on flow cytometry. Genomic DNA served as template for TCR beta VDJ and CDR3 profiling. MiXCR, run by TCRdb on the reads, gives a single entry per CDR3 protein. The sample contains roughly 80,000 distinct CDR3 sequences, under 80% of which appear only once. The sample taken for sequencing was sorted CD4+, CD8+, or CD8+CD57+ T cells (not recorded which) from PBMCs. The receptors shown here come from a human donor with aplastic anemia.

The chain joins TRBV7-6 to TRBJ1-1; D is possibly TRBD1 (5 bases). Trimming removed 5 bases from V and 3 bases from J, with 10 bases in between. This CDR3 region has 13 residues. Germline values: CDR1 SGHVS, CDR2 FNYEAQ. The CDR3 sequence: CASSLRGYTEAFF. For the CDR3, the DNA is TGTGCCAGCAGCCTCCGGGGCTACACTGAAGCTTTCTTT.

J is TRBJ1-2 and V is TRBV2; D is unresolved. The CDR3 runs 15 residues. V was clipped by 1 base and J by 0 bases, with 9 bases between them. Germline lookup yields CDR1 SNHLY and CDR2 FYNNEI. The CDR3 loop reads CASSEVGRANYGYTF. In DNA, the CDR3 is TGTGCCAGCAGTGAAGTCGGCAGAGCTAACTATGGCTACACCTTC.

This chain connects TRBV7-9 to TRBJ1-1, with D possibly being TRBD1 (5 bases). The germline V and J ends were trimmed by 5 bases and 0 bases, with 7 bases remaining between them. The CDR3 extends over 13 amino acids. From germline, CDR1 is SEHNR and CDR2 FQNEAQ (reference sequence). The CDR3 sequence is CASSQGVNTEAFF. CDR3 DNA: TGTGCCAGCAGCCAAGGGGTGAACACTGAAGCTTTCTTT.

The chain combines TRBV29-1 with TRBJ1-1; possible D gene TRBD1, 5 bases. Germline V lookup: CDR1 SQVTM, CDR2 ANQGSEA. The length of the CDR3 is 12 residues. Trimming shortened V by 4 bases and J by 10 bases, and 16 bases separated the two germline ends. The CDR3 reads CSVGGTFYGAFF. As DNA, the CDR3 is TGCAGCGTTGGGGGGACCTTCTATGGAGCTTTCTTT.

As regards this clonotype: A much larger clone sits a single nucleotide away, making a read error possible. The genes are TRBV7-2 and TRBJ2-7; possible D gene TRBD2, 5 bases. V shed 4 bases and J shed 3 bases, with 7 bases lying between them. CDR3 length: 12 amino acids. Germline V gene data show CDR1 as SGHTA and CDR2 as FQGNSA. The CDR3 loop is CASSYGDYEQYF. The CDR3 DNA reads as TGTGCCAGCAGCTACGGGGACTACGAGCAGTACTTC.

Points on this clonotype: In this CDR3 the conserved last residue, phenylalanine or tryptophan, is missing, so a read error is likely. J is TRBJ1-1 and V is TRBV15; TRBD1 aligns across 7 bases. The germline CDR1 and CDR2 sequences are LNHNV and YYDKDF (reference sequence). The V and J ends lost 4 bases and 3 bases, in that order; junction bases with no gene match: 5. This CDR3 has 14 amino acids. Written as DNA, the CDR3 is TGTGCCACCAGCAAAGGACAGGAGTACACTGAAGCTTTCCTT. This translates into CATSKGQEYTEAFL.

The rearrangement joins TRBV10-1 to TRBJ2-7; possible D gene TRBD2, 5 bases. This CDR3 contains 14 residues. CDR1 is WNHNN, CDR2 SYGVQD, per germline (reference sequence). Trimming shortened V by 3 bases and J by 2 bases, and 11 bases separated the two germline ends. The CDR3 loop reads CASSELEVAYEQYF. The CDR3 bases are TGCGCCAGCAGTGAATTGGAGGTTGCCTACGAGCAGTACTTC.

The rearrangement uses TRBV7-8 and TRBJ1-5, with 7 bases lining up with TRBD1. V gave up 1 base and J gave up 6 bases; unmatched junction bases: 3. The CDR3 runs to 14 residues. CDR1 and CDR2 (germline): SGHVS, FQNEAQ. As DNA, the CDR3 is TGTGCCAGCAGCTTAGAGACAGGGCCTCAGCCCCAGCATTTT. Its translation: CASSLETGPQPQHF.

This clonotype appeared once. This chain uses TRBV19 with TRBJ1-4, with 8 positions matching TRBD1. The CDR3 totals 14 residues. J gave up 8 bases and V 6 bases, and 8 bases lay outside the gene matches. From germline, CDR1 is LNHDA and CDR2 SQIVND (reference sequence). The DNA for the CDR3 is TGTGCCAGTAGCACAGACAGGGGAGGCGAAAAACTGTTTTTT. It yields the protein CASSTDRGGEKLFF.

Comment on this clonotype: Compared with germline, one end of the junction differs, possibly owing to a read error. V and J are TRBV15 and TRBJ1-3, with a weak D call TRBD1 (6 bases). CDR3 length equals 16 residues. Germline-derived CDR1 and CDR2 are LNHNV and YYDKDF (reference sequence). The CDR3 DNA is TGTGCCAGCAGCTTGACGACAGGCCGGGTCCGAAACACCATATATTTT. This translates into CASSLTTGRVRNTIYF.

This chain links TRBV25-1 with TRBJ1-1; D is possibly TRBD1 (6 bases). Germline CDR1 and CDR2: MGHDK and SYGVNS. Trimming took 6 bases from V and 4 from J, leaving 18 bases between them. The CDR3 length is 15 residues. For the CDR3, the DNA is TGTGCCAGCAGGGGGGGGCAGGCGAGGGGCACTGAAGCTTTCTTT. Translating gives CASRGGQARGTEAFF.

The chain joins TRBV20-1 to TRBJ1-3, with TRBD1 matching 7 bases. V gave up 4 bases and J gave up 5 bases; unmatched junction bases: 5. There are 13 residues in the CDR3. The germline V gene encodes CDR1 DFQATT and CDR2 SNEGSKA (reference sequence). The CDR3 DNA sequence: TGCAGTGCTACCACAGGGGATCGAAACACCATATATTTT. It is translated as CSATTGDRNTIYF.

V gene TRBV25-1 combines with J gene TRBJ1-6, with D perhaps matching TRBD1 (5 bases). Trimming removed 4 bases at V and 0 bases at J, with 16 bases between. Germline V gives CDR1 MGHDK, CDR2 SYGVNS. This CDR3 comprises 18 residues. As DNA, the CDR3 is TGTGCCAGCAGTGGATTGGGACGGGGCGGCTCCTATAATTCACCCCTCCACTTT. This translates into CASSGLGRGGSYNSPLHF.

V usage is TRBV7-2 and J usage is TRBJ1-3; unclear D gene. Trimming shortened V by 4 bases and J by 0 bases, and 10 bases separated the two germline ends. The CDR3 runs 15 residues. Germline CDR1 is SGHTA and CDR2 is FQGNSA. The CDR3 DNA reads TGTGCCAGCAGCTACCGGGTCCTCTCTGGAAACACCATATATTTT. This gives the protein CASSYRVLSGNTIYF.